This T cell receptor (beta chain) stems from a study of beta chain features in type 1 diabetes. Study-level results: TCRB CDR3s were moderately but significantly shorter in Type 1 diabetes patients in all four CD4+ subsets. Whether HLA type affects TCRB rearrangement stayed undetermined in the present work.

Isolated RNA was reverse transcribed in full, so expressed TCRB transcripts were sequenced. Sequencing was performed with immunoSEQ multiplex PCR; in TCRdb, only in-frame clones are kept and a portion is missing. The sample shows about 340,000 clones, about a tenth of them seen only once. This clone was observed many times. Its antigen is still unknown. The germline CDR1 and CDR2 sequences are GTSNPN and SVGIG (reference sequence). The CDR3 is 14 residues long. Trimming at V came to 1 base and at J to 7 bases, leaving 6 bases not matched to a gene. The chain has TRBV30 and TRBJ2-1; 8 positions agree with TRBD2. The TCR sequence derives from a man younger than 45 with type 1 diabetes. Sequencing was performed on central memory CD4+ T cells from blood. The CDR3 reads CAWSGGLAGNEQFF. CDR3 DNA: TGTGCCTGGAGTGGTGGGCTAGCGGGTAATGAGCAGTTCTTC.